These T cell receptor beta chains were read from a single sample in a study of post-analysis software for immune sequencing data. One entry per CDR3 protein, called by TCRdb with MiXCR from the PCR reads. This table holds more than 450,000 distinct CDR3 sequences, 30% to 40% found once. Material for sequencing was blood. These receptors were taken from a girl younger than 18 with multiple sclerosis. CDR3s include the opening cysteine and the closing phenylalanine or tryptophan. D genes are given only for firm matches. Expanded clones get a size class; other rows say once, few or many, or leave the size out.

v_call: TRBV12-3/TRBV12-4
clone_size: -
j_call: TRBJ2-5
d_call: TRBD2
cdr3_nt: TGTGCCAGCAGTTTGGGTAGCGGGGGGGTTAATGAGCAGTACTTC
cdr3_aa: CASSLGSGGVNEQYF

v_call: TRBV6-6
clone_size: -
j_call: TRBJ2-7
d_call: -
cdr3_nt: TGTGCCAGCAGCTCAGGGACTCCCGGCGAGCAGTACTTC
cdr3_aa: CASSSGTPGEQYF

v_call: TRBV5-1
clone_size: many
j_call: TRBJ2-5
d_call: TRBD1
cdr3_nt: TGTGCCAGCAGCCCGGGGACAGGGGAGACCCAGTACTTC
cdr3_aa: CASSPGTGETQYF

v_call: TRBV2
clone_size: -
j_call: TRBJ1-2
d_call: -
cdr3_nt: TGTGCCAGCGGGAGAAGGCGGGACTATGGCTACACCTTC
cdr3_aa: CASGRRRDYGYTF

v_call: TRBV7-9
clone_size: -
j_call: TRBJ2-3
d_call: TRBD2
cdr3_nt: TGTGCCAGCAGCCCATGGACTAGCGGGGGCCCTAGCACAGATACGCAGTATTTT
cdr3_aa: CASSPWTSGGPSTDTQYF

v_call: TRBV5-1
clone_size: -
j_call: TRBJ1-2
d_call: -
cdr3_nt: TGCGCCAGCAGCTTGTCAACTCCGGGGAACTATGGCTACACCTTC
cdr3_aa: CASSLSTPGNYGYTF

v_call: TRBV6-1
clone_size: few
j_call: TRBJ1-4
d_call: -
cdr3_nt: TGTGCCAGCAGTGAAGTTCTTTGGGGGTTCGATAATGAAAAACTGTTTTTT
cdr3_aa: CASSEVLWGFDNEKLFF

v_call: TRBV6-6
clone_size: few
j_call: TRBJ2-3
d_call: TRBD2
cdr3_nt: TGTGCCAGCAGTTACGGTGGACTAGCGGGGGGAGTAGATACGCAGTATTTT
cdr3_aa: CASSYGGLAGGVDTQYF

v_call: TRBV20-1
clone_size: -
j_call: TRBJ2-1
d_call: -
cdr3_nt: TGCAGTGCTAGAGGACTCCTCAGCTCCTACAATGAGCAGTTCTTC
cdr3_aa: CSARGLLSSYNEQFF

v_call: TRBV5-1
clone_size: few
j_call: TRBJ2-1
d_call: TRBD2
cdr3_nt: TGCGCCAGCACCGTGGGAGGACTAGCGGGAAGCTACAATGAGCAGTTCTTC
cdr3_aa: CASTVGGLAGSYNEQFF

v_call: TRBV6-5
clone_size: -
j_call: TRBJ2-1
d_call: TRBD2
cdr3_nt: TGTGCCAGCAGCTCCCCGGTAGCGGGGGGGAATGAGCAGTTCTTC
cdr3_aa: CASSSPVAGGNEQFF

v_call: TRBV28
clone_size: few
j_call: TRBJ2-5
d_call: TRBD2
cdr3_nt: TGTGCCAGCAGTTTTAATCGGGGACTAGCCCAAGAGACCCAGTACTTC
cdr3_aa: CASSFNRGLAQETQYF

v_call: TRBV6-5
clone_size: -
j_call: TRBJ1-2
d_call: -
cdr3_nt: TGTGCCAGCAGGATGGACAGCGCTAACTATGGCTACACCTTC
cdr3_aa: CASRMDSANYGYTF

v_call: TRBV5-1
clone_size: many
j_call: TRBJ2-7
d_call: TRBD1
cdr3_nt: TGCGCCAGCAGCTCGGGACAGGGCGGCTCCTACGAGCAGTACTTC
cdr3_aa: CASSSGQGGSYEQYF

v_call: TRBV12-5
clone_size: -
j_call: TRBJ2-2
d_call: -
cdr3_nt: TGTGCTAGTGGTTCCACAGGAGGAGGGGCAGGTACCGGGGAGCTGTTTTTT
cdr3_aa: CASGSTGGGAGTGELFF

v_call: TRBV5-1
clone_size: -
j_call: TRBJ1-5
d_call: -
cdr3_nt: TGCGCCAGCAGCCTGGAGGAGGGGGGCAATCAGCCCCAGCATTTT
cdr3_aa: CASSLEEGGNQPQHF

v_call: TRBV29-1
clone_size: -
j_call: TRBJ1-2
d_call: -
cdr3_nt: TGCAGCGTTGGAGGAGGCAGGGCTACCTATGGCTACACCTTC
cdr3_aa: CSVGGGRATYGYTF

v_call: TRBV5-1
clone_size: few
j_call: TRBJ2-7
d_call: -
cdr3_nt: TGCGCCAGCAGCTTGGCCCCGGGACAAACCTACGAGCAGTACTTC
cdr3_aa: CASSLAPGQTYEQYF

v_call: TRBV9
clone_size: -
j_call: TRBJ2-2
d_call: TRBD2
cdr3_nt: TGTGCCAGCACCCGAGGCCAGCGGGGGAACACCGGGGAGCTGTTTTTT
cdr3_aa: CASTRGQRGNTGELFF

v_call: TRBV7-9
clone_size: many
j_call: TRBJ2-7
d_call: -
cdr3_nt: TGTGCCAGCAGCTTAGCGGGCAGCCCTTACTACGAGCAGTACTTC
cdr3_aa: CASSLAGSPYYEQYF

v_call: TRBV18
clone_size: -
j_call: TRBJ2-3
d_call: TRBD2
cdr3_nt: TGTGCCAGCTCACGGTCGGCTAGCGGGGGGGCCCGTAGAGATACGCAGTATTTT
cdr3_aa: CASSRSASGGARRDTQYF

v_call: TRBV18
clone_size: -
j_call: TRBJ2-5
d_call: -
cdr3_nt: TGTGCCAGCTCACCACCCAGGGAAGTTGGGACCCAGTACTTC
cdr3_aa: CASSPPREVGTQYF

v_call: TRBV2
clone_size: -
j_call: TRBJ2-1
d_call: TRBD1
cdr3_nt: TGTGCCAGCAGTGACCGGACAGGGGGACTTTACAATGAGCAGTTCTTC
cdr3_aa: CASSDRTGGLYNEQFF

v_call: TRBV11-2
clone_size: -
j_call: TRBJ2-5
d_call: -
cdr3_nt: TGTGCCAGCAGCCCTCTAGCGAGAGAGACCCAGTACTTC
cdr3_aa: CASSPLARETQYF

v_call: TRBV7-3
clone_size: -
j_call: TRBJ2-3
d_call: -
cdr3_nt: TGTGCCAGCAGCTCGGCGGGATTTTCGGATACGCAGTATTTT
cdr3_aa: CASSSAGFSDTQYF

v_call: TRBV18
clone_size: few
j_call: TRBJ2-1
d_call: TRBD1
cdr3_nt: TGTGCCAGCTCAGAGAACACCGGGACAGGTTTAGACAATGAGCAGTTCTTC
cdr3_aa: CASSENTGTGLDNEQFF

v_call: TRBV3-1
clone_size: -
j_call: TRBJ2-5
d_call: TRBD2
cdr3_nt: TGTGCCAGCAGCCAAGAGAGCGGGGGGGCTCCTGAAGAGACCCAGTACTTC
cdr3_aa: CASSQESGGAPEETQYF

v_call: TRBV20-1
clone_size: -
j_call: TRBJ2-3
d_call: TRBD2
cdr3_nt: TGCAGTGCTTCTCTGACTAGCGGGGGGCGCACAGATACGCAGTATTTT
cdr3_aa: CSASLTSGGRTDTQYF

v_call: TRBV6-2/TRBV6-3
clone_size: few
j_call: TRBJ2-4
d_call: -
cdr3_nt: TGTGCCAGCAGTTACCCTGGACGCTCGGGGGAGCAGTACTTC
cdr3_aa: CASSYPGRSGEQYF

v_call: TRBV3-1
clone_size: once
j_call: TRBJ1-1
d_call: -
cdr3_nt: TGTGCCAGCAGCCAACGACACCTCAACACTGAAGCTTTCTTT
cdr3_aa: CASSQRHLNTEAFF

v_call: TRBV4-1
clone_size: -
j_call: TRBJ2-5
d_call: TRBD1
cdr3_nt: TGCGCCAGCCAGGGGGCTTTGGGGGAGACCCAGTACTTC
cdr3_aa: CASQGALGETQYF

v_call: TRBV25-1
clone_size: few
j_call: TRBJ1-2
d_call: -
cdr3_nt: TGTGCCAGCATGGGGGGGGAGCAAGGCTACACCTTC
cdr3_aa: CASMGGEQGYTF

v_call: TRBV3-1
clone_size: -
j_call: TRBJ2-1
d_call: TRBD1
cdr3_nt: TGTGCCAGCAGCCGAACGGGACAGGGCTTCAATGAGCAGTTCTTC
cdr3_aa: CASSRTGQGFNEQFF

v_call: TRBV24-1
clone_size: -
j_call: TRBJ2-3
d_call: TRBD2
cdr3_nt: TGTGCCACCAGTGCCCTGACTAGCGGGGGTGTAACAGATACGCAGTATTTT
cdr3_aa: CATSALTSGGVTDTQYF

v_call: TRBV14
clone_size: -
j_call: TRBJ1-2
d_call: -
cdr3_nt: TGTGCCAGCAGCCAAGGTGGACCAGGCTACACCTTC
cdr3_aa: CASSQGGPGYTF

v_call: TRBV20-1
clone_size: few
j_call: TRBJ2-3
d_call: TRBD2
cdr3_nt: TGCAGTGCTAGAGGAGAACTAGCGGGTGCGACAGATACGCAGTATTTT
cdr3_aa: CSARGELAGATDTQYF

v_call: TRBV29-1
clone_size: many
j_call: TRBJ2-7
d_call: TRBD2
cdr3_nt: TGCAGCGCCGGGACTACCTACGAGCAGTACTTC
cdr3_aa: CSAGTTYEQYF